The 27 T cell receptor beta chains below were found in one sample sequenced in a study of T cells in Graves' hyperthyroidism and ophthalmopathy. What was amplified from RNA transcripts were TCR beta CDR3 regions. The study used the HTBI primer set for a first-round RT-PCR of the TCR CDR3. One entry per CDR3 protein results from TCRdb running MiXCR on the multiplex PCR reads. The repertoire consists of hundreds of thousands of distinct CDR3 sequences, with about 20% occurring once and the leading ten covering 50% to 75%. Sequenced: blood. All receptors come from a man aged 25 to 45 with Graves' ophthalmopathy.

The CDR3 sequence is CASRDTGGTNYGYTF. Here the CDR3 DNA reads TGTGCCAGCAGGGATACAGGGGGTACTAACTATGGCTACACCTTC. The V and J genes are TRBV6-1 and TRBJ1-2, with 8 bases matching TRBD1. This CDR3 is built from 15 residues. With 6 bases clipped from V and 0 bases from J, the junction kept 6 bases outside the gene matches. Germline loops: CDR1 MNHNS, CDR2 SASEGT.

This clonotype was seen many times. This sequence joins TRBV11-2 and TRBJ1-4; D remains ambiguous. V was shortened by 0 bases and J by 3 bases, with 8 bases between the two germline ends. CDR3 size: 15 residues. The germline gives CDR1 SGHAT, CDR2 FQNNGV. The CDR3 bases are TGTGCCAGCAGCTTAGATTATGTGGCTAATGAAAAACTGTTTTTT. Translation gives CASSLDYVANEKLFF.

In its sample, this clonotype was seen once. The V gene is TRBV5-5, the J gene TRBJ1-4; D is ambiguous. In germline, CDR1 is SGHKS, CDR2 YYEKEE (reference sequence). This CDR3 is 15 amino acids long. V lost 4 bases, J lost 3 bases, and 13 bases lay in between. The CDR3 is CASSPAPLPNEKLFF. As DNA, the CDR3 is TGTGCCAGCAGCCCCGCGCCACTTCCTAATGAAAAACTGTTTTTT.

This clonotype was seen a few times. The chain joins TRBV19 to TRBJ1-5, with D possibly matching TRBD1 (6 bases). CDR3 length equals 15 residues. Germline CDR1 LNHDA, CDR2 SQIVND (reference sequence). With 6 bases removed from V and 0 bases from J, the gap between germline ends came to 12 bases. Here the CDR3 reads CASSLRGYSNQPQHF. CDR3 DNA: TGTGCCAGTAGCCTCAGGGGATATAGCAATCAGCCCCAGCATTTT.

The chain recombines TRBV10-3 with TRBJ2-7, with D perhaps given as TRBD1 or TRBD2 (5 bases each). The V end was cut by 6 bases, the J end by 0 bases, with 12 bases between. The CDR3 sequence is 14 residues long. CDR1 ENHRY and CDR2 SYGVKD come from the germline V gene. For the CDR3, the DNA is TGTGCCATCAGACCCGGGACCGACTCCTACGAGCAGTACTTC. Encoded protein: CAIRPGTDSYEQYF.

DNA of the CDR3: TGCAGTGCTAAGGAAAGGGGGGGTAGCGGGAGGGCCAATGAGCAGTTCTTC. Protein product: CSAKERGGSGRANEQFF. The J gene is TRBJ2-1, the V gene TRBV20-1, with 11 nucleotides matching TRBD2. This CDR3 is 17 amino acids long. The V gene's germline CDR1 is DFQATT and CDR2 SNEGSKA (reference sequence). After removal of 4 bases from V and 6 bases from J, the junction contained 14 bases not matched to a gene.

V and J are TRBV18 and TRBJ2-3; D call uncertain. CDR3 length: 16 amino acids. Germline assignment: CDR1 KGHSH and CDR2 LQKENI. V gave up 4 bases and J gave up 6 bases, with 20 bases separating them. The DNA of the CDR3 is TGTGCCAGCTCACGGCGGAACGCCGACCTCTGGGATACGCAGTATTTT. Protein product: CASSRRNADLWDTQYF.

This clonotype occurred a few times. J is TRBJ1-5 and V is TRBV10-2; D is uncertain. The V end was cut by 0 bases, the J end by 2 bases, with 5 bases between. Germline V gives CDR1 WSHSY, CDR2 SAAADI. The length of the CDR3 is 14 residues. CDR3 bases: TGCGCCAGCAGTGAGTCGACGGGCAATCAGCCCCAGCATTTT. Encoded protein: CASSESTGNQPQHF.

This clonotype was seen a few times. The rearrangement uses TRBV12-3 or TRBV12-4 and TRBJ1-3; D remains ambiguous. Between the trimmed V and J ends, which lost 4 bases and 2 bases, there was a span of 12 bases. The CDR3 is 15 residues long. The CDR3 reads CASSSWVLAGNTIYF. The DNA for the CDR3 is TGTGCCAGCAGTTCCTGGGTTTTGGCTGGAAACACCATATATTTT.

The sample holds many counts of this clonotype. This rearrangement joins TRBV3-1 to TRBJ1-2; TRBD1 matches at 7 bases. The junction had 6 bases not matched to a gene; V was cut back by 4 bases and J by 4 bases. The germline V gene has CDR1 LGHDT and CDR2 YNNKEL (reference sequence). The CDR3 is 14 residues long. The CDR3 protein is CASSRQTGSYGYTF. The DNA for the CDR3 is TGTGCCAGCAGCCGTCAGACAGGGAGCTATGGCTACACCTTC. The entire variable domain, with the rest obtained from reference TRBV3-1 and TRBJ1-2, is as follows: DTAVSQTPKYLVTQMGNDKSIKCEQNLGHDTMYWYKQDSKKFLKIMFSYNNKELIINETVPNRFSPKSPDKAHLNLHINSLELGDSAVYFCASSRQTGSYGYTFGSGTRLTVV.

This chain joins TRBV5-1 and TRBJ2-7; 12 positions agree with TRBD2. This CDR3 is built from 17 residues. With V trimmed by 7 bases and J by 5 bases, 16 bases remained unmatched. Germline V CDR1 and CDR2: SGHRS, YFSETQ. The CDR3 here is CASYNRGHRTSGNEQYF. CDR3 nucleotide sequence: TGCGCCAGCTACAATAGGGGGCACAGGACTAGCGGGAACGAGCAGTACTTC.

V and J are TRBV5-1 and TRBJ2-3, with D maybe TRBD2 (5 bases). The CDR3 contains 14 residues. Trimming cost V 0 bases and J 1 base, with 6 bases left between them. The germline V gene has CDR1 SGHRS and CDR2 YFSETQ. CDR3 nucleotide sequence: TGCGCCAGCAGCTTGGGGGAGCGCACAGATACGCAGTATTTT. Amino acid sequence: CASSLGERTDTQYF.

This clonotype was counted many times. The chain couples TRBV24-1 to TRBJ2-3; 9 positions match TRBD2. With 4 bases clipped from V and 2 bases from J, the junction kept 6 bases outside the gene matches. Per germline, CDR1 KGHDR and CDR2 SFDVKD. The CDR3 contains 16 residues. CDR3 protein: CATSDPQREATDTQYF. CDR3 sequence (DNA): TGTGCCACCAGTGACCCTCAGCGGGAGGCCACAGATACGCAGTATTTT.

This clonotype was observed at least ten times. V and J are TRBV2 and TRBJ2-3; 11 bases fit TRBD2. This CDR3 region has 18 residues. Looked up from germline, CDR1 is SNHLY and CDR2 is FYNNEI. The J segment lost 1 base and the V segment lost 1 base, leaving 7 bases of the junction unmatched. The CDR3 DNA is TGTGCCAGCAGTGAAGAACTAGCGGGAGTGTTCGGCACAGATACGCAGTATTTT. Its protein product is CASSEELAGVFGTDTQYF.

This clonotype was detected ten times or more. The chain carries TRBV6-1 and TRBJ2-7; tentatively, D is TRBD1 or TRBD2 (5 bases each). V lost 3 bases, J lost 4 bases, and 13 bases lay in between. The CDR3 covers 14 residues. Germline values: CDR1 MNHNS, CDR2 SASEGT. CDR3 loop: CASSEQGRSYEQYF. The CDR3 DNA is TGTGCCAGCAGTGAGCAGGGACGGTCGTACGAGCAGTACTTC.

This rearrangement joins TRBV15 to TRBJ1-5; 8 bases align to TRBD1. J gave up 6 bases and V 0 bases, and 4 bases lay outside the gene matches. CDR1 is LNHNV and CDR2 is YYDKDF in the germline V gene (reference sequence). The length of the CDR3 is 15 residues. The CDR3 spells CATSRDQGAGQPQHF. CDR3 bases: TGTGCCACCAGCAGAGATCAGGGGGCGGGTCAGCCCCAGCATTTT.

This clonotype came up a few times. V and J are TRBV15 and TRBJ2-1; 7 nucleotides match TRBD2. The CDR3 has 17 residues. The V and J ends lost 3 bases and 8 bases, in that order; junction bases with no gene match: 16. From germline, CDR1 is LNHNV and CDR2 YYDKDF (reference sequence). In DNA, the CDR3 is TGTGCCACCAGCAGGGAAACTAGCGCCCATAGAAGGTATGAGCAGTTCTTC. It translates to CATSRETSAHRRYEQFF.

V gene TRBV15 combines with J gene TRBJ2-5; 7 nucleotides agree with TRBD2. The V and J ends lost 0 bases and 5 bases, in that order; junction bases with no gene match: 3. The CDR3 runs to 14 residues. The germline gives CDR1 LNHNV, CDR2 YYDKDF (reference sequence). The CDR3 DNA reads TGTGCCACCAGCAGAGATCTAGCGGAGGAGACCCAGTACTTC. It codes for CATSRDLAEETQYF.

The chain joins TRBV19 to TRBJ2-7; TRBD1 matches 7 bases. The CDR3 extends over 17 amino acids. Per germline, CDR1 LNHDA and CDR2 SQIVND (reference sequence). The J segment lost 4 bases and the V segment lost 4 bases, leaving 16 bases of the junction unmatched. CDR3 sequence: CASSTGTARPGLYEQYF. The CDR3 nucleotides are TGTGCCAGTAGTACCGGGACAGCCAGGCCAGGTTTGTACGAGCAGTACTTC. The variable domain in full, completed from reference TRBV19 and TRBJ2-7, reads DGGITQSPKYLFRKEGQNVTLSCEQNLNHDAMYWYRQDPGQGLRLIYYSQIVNDFQKGDIAEGYSVSREKKESFPLTVTSAQKNPTAFYLCASSTGTARPGLYEQYFGPGTRLTVT.

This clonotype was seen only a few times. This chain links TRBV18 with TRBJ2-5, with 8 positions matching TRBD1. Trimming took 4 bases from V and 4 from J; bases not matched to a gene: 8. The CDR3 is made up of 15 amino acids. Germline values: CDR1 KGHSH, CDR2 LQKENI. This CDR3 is CASSQTGAQGETQYF. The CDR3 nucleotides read TGTGCCAGCTCACAGACAGGGGCTCAGGGAGAGACCCAGTACTTC.

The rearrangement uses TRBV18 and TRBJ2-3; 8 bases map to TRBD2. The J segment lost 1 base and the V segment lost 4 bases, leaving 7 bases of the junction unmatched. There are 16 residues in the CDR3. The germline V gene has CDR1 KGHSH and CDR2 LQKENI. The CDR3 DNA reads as TGTGCCAGCTCACGGGAACTAGCGGTAGGCACAGATACGCAGTATTTT. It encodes CASSRELAVGTDTQYF. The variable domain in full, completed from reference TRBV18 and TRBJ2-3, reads NAGVMQNPRHLVRRRGQEARLRCSPMKGHSHVYWYRQLPEEGLKFMVYLQKENIIDESGMPKERFSAEFPKEGPSILRIQQVVRGDSAAYFCASSRELAVGTDTQYFGPGTRLTVL.

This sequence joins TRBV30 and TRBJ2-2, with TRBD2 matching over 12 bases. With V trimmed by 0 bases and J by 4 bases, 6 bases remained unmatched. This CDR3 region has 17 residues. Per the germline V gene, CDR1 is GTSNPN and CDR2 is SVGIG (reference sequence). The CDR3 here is CAWSVPSGRVFTGELFF. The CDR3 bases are TGTGCCTGGAGTGTACCTAGCGGGAGGGTTTTCACCGGGGAGCTGTTTTTT.

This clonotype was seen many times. For the CDR3, the DNA is TGTGCCAGCAGCCAAGAGGACCGCTCCTACGAGCAGTACTTC. The encoded protein is CASSQEDRSYEQYF. V usage is TRBV3-1 and J usage is TRBJ2-7; D gene unclear. The germline gives CDR1 LGHDT, CDR2 YNNKEL (reference sequence). The CDR3 loop spans 14 amino acids. V lost 0 bases and J lost 0, with 6 bases in between.

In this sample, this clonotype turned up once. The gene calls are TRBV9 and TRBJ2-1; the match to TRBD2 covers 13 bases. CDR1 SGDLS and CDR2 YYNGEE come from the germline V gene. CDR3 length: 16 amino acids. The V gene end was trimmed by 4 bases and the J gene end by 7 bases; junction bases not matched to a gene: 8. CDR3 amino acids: CASSPRGLAGRNEQFF. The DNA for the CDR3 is TGTGCCAGCAGCCCCCGGGGACTAGCGGGAAGGAATGAGCAGTTCTTC.

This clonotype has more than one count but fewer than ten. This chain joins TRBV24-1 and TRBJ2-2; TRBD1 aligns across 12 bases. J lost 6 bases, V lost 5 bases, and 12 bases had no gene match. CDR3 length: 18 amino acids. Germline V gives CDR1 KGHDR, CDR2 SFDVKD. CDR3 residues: CATSGKGQGADGAGELFF. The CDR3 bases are TGTGCCACCAGTGGAAAGGGACAGGGGGCGGATGGCGCCGGGGAGCTGTTTTTT.

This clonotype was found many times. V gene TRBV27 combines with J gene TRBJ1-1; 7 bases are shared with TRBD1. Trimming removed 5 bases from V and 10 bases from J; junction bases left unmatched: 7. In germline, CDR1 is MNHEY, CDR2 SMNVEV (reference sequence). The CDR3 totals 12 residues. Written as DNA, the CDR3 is TGTGCCAGCAGTATTCAACAGGGGCCAGCTTTCTTT. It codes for CASSIQQGPAFF.

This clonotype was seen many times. The CDR3 reads CASSDTGYGTNEQFF. DNA for the CDR3: TGTGCCAGCAGCGATACAGGGTATGGAACCAATGAGCAGTTCTTC. The J gene is TRBJ2-1, the V gene TRBV6-1; the D gene is possibly TRBD1 (6 bases). V lost 6 bases and J lost 6, with 18 bases in between. The CDR3 consists of 15 residues. The V gene's germline CDR1 is MNHNS and CDR2 SASEGT.